The 11 T cell receptor beta chains in this list originate from one sample, sequenced in a study of vaccination and CD4 T cells after COVID-19. Scientists ran DNA taken from cultured CD4+ T cells through the Oncomine TCR Beta short-read assay for sequencing. TCRdb independently ran MiXCR on the PCR reads; one entry per CDR3 protein. The repertoire includes approximately 2,700 distinct CDR3 sequences, 20% to 25% of them detected once, and 26% sits in the top ten. Described treatment: roughly 10-day PBMC culture with coronavirus spike peptide pools or control peptides (ViraFEST assay). These TCRs' antigens remain unknown. The sample comprised CD4+ T cells from blood, cultured in vitro. The origin of the receptors is a human donor who had recovered from COVID-19.

The chain couples TRBV2 to TRBJ2-1, with 9 bases matching TRBD1. The CDR3 is made up of 14 amino acids. The trim removed 4 bases at V and 5 bases at J, leaving 3 bases unmatched. Germline lookup yields CDR1 SNHLY and CDR2 FYNNEI. CDR3 protein: CASSGTGADNEQFF. The CDR3 DNA reads TGTGCCAGCAGTGGGACAGGGGCCGACAATGAGCAGTTCTTC.

This clonotype has only a few counts. The CDR3 sequence: CSASIPSGGGIQYF. For the CDR3, the DNA is TGCAGTGCTAGTATACCTAGCGGGGGGGGCATTCAGTACTTC. The chain carries TRBV20-1 and TRBJ2-4, with TRBD2 matching 12 bases. The CDR3 is made up of 14 amino acids. V was pared by 3 bases and J by 9 bases, with 6 bases of the junction left unmatched. Per the germline V gene, CDR1 is DFQATT and CDR2 is SNEGSKA (reference sequence).

The chain carries TRBV18 and TRBJ2-3; D is unclear. V shed 2 bases and J shed 3 bases, with 9 bases lying between them. CDR1 is KGHSH and CDR2 is LQKENI in the germline V gene. The CDR3 has 14 amino acids. For the CDR3, the DNA is TGTGCCAGCTCACCAAGGACCGGGACAGATACGCAGTATTTT. This sequence encodes CASSPRTGTDTQYF.

The CDR3 coding sequence is TGTGCCAGTAGTATTTGGTACAGCCCCAATCAGCCCCAGCATTTT. Translation: CASSIWYSPNQPQHF. The V call is TRBV19, the J call TRBJ1-5; D not certain. V shed 3 bases and J shed 3 bases, with 12 bases lying between them. Looked up from germline, CDR1 is LNHDA and CDR2 is SQIVND (reference sequence). The CDR3 is 15 residues long. Looking up the rest from reference TRBV19 and TRBJ1-5 gives the full variable domain: DGGITQSPKYLFRKEGQNVTLSCEQNLNHDAMYWYRQDPGQGLRLIYYSQIVNDFQKGDIAEGYSVSREKKESFPLTVTSAQKNPTAFYLCASSIWYSPNQPQHFGDGTRLSIL.

There are a few counts of this clonotype. The chain combines TRBV10-3 with TRBJ2-7; D possibly corresponds to TRBD1 (5 bases). The ends were cut back, 5 bases at V and 3 bases at J, with 14 bases in the middle. This CDR3 is built from 14 residues. Germline V gene lookup returns CDR1 ENHRY and CDR2 SYGVKD. The CDR3 loop is CAISNPRDSYEQYF. The CDR3 DNA sequence: TGTGCCATCAGTAATCCCCGAGACAGCTACGAGCAGTACTTC.

This clonotype is labeled as medium-sized (0.01 to 0.1%). The chain employs TRBV12-3 or TRBV12-4 and TRBJ1-6, with no clear D. Between the trimmed V and J ends, which lost 3 bases and 9 bases, there was a span of 12 bases. The CDR3 length is 14 residues. The chain's CDR3 is CASSFSGSLSPLHF. In DNA, the CDR3 is TGTGCCAGCAGTTTTAGCGGCAGCCTTTCACCCCTCCACTTT.

This clonotype was picked up a small number of times. This chain joins TRBV7-2 and TRBJ1-3; D is uncertain. Trimming stripped 2 bases from V and 6 bases from J, with 14 bases between. The CDR3 is made up of 15 amino acids. Per germline, CDR1 SGHTA and CDR2 FQGNSA. In DNA, the CDR3 is TGTGCCAGCAGCTTAAGCTCGCAGGTTGCAAACACCATATATTTT. Its protein product is CASSLSSQVANTIYF. Combining the CDR3 with reference TRBV7-2 and TRBJ1-3 gives the whole variable domain GAGVSQSPSNKVTEKGKDVELRCDPISGHTALYWYRQSLGQGLEFLIYFQGNSAPDKSGLPSDRFSAERTGGSVSTLTIQRTQQEDSAVYLCASSLSSQVANTIYFGEGSWLTVV.

This clonotype was observed a few times. The gene calls are TRBV6-5 and TRBJ1-4, with D possibly TRBD1 on 6 matching bases. V shed 2 bases and J shed 5 bases, with 15 bases lying between them. This CDR3 region has 16 residues. Germline values: CDR1 MNHEY, CDR2 SVGAGI. The CDR3 region is CASSYQIQGMNEKLFF. The CDR3 nucleotides are TGTGCCAGCAGTTACCAAATACAGGGTATGAATGAAAAACTGTTTTTT.

Only a few counts were recorded for this clonotype. This chain links TRBV20-1 with TRBJ1-1, with D unclear. Per germline, CDR1 DFQATT and CDR2 SNEGSKA (reference sequence). Trimming took off 0 bases at V and 1 base at J, with 12 bases between the two ends. The CDR3 contains 15 residues. The CDR3 reads CSARDYTSGNTEAFF. DNA of the CDR3: TGCAGTGCTAGAGACTATACATCCGGGAACACTGAAGCTTTCTTT.

This chain joins TRBV28 and TRBJ2-5, with D uncertain. The CDR3 has 14 residues. Germline lookup yields CDR1 MDHEN and CDR2 SYDVKM. V lost 1 base and J 5 bases, leaving 11 bases between the germline ends. The CDR3 loop is CASSLYRERETQYF. The CDR3 region has the DNA TGTGCCAGCAGTTTATATCGCGAGAGGGAGACCCAGTACTTC.

V is TRBV7-3 and J is TRBJ2-5; D unclear. The CDR3 consists of 13 residues. V gave up 0 bases and J gave up 5 bases, with 7 bases separating them. Germline loops: CDR1 SGHTA, CDR2 FQGTGA. This chain's CDR3 is CASSLTGYETQYF. The CDR3 nucleotides are TGTGCCAGCAGCTTAACGGGTTACGAGACCCAGTACTTC.